These 10 T cell receptor beta chains were all obtained from the same sample, sequenced in a study of cytomegalovirus exposure and HLA in healthy donors. PCR employed 60 Vbeta and 13 Jbeta primers. Libraries were prepared by immunoSEQ multiplex PCR; TCRdb keeps only in-frame clonotypes and omits some of them. The table lists about 190,000 clones, roughly 80% of them singletons. The sequenced sample consisted of PBMCs. The origin of the receptors is a boy aged 10-17 years in good health and CMV-seronegative.

The chain recombines TRBV5-1 with TRBJ1-4; D may be TRBD1 (6 bases). V was pared by 9 bases and J by 7 bases, with 25 bases between. Germline V gives CDR1 SGHRS, CDR2 YFSETQ. This CDR3 comprises 16 residues. CDR3 residues: CATRTGQTGQTEKLFF. The CDR3 coding sequence is TGCGCCACCCGTACCGGTCAGACAGGTCAGACTGAAAAACTGTTTTTT.

The chain carries TRBV2 and TRBJ1-2; D is unresolved. The length of the CDR3 is 14 residues. Deletions cut 6 bases from V and 9 bases from J, with 20 bases between. The germline V gene encodes CDR1 SNHLY and CDR2 FYNNEI. Here the CDR3 reads CASSRSEQRRSYTF. In DNA, the CDR3 is TGTGCCAGCAGCCGCTCCGAACAAAGGAGGAGCTACACCTTC.

V gene TRBV12-5 combines with J gene TRBJ2-1; 11 positions agree with TRBD2. Per the germline V gene, CDR1 is LGHNT and CDR2 is FRNRAP. This CDR3 spans 18 amino acids. V shed 1 base, J shed 3 bases, and the junction held 8 bases outside the gene matches. This CDR3 is CASGLGLAGGQYYNEQFF. The DNA of the CDR3 is TGTGCTAGTGGTTTGGGCCTAGCGGGGGGCCAATACTACAATGAGCAGTTCTTC.

The chain combines TRBV5-8 with TRBJ1-4, with 8 positions matching TRBD1. Trimming removed 2 bases from V and 0 bases from J; junction bases left unmatched: 9. Germline V gives CDR1 SGHTS, CDR2 YDEGEE. This CDR3 is built from 18 residues. The CDR3 DNA is TGTGCCAGCAGCTTTTGGGACAGGAAGTTTGCAACTAATGAAAAACTGTTTTTT. This encodes CASSFWDRKFATNEKLFF.

Comments on this clone: The sample holds other DNA sequences that translate to the same CDR3. V is TRBV5-1 and J is TRBJ2-7; D gene uncertain. Trimming removed 0 bases at V and 2 bases at J, with 9 bases between. Germline CDR1 and CDR2: SGHRS and YFSETQ. The CDR3 consists of 14 residues. CDR3 residues: CASSLAGGTYEQYF. The CDR3 DNA reads TGCGCCAGCAGCTTGGCTGGCGGAACCTACGAGCAGTACTTC.

This sequence joins TRBV10-3 and TRBJ1-4; 8 bases match TRBD1. V gave up 4 bases and J gave up 8 bases; unmatched junction bases: 6. Germline assignment: CDR1 ENHRY and CDR2 SYGVKD. The CDR3 has 14 residues. The CDR3 region is CAISGSGTGEKLFF. For the CDR3, the DNA is TGTGCCATCAGTGGATCAGGGACAGGCGAAAAACTGTTTTTT.

The rearrangement uses TRBV5-4 and TRBJ1-1, with TRBD1 identical over 7 bases. Looked up from germline, CDR1 is SGHNT and CDR2 is YYREEE (reference sequence). With 0 bases clipped from V and 8 bases from J, the junction kept 13 bases outside the gene matches. The length of the CDR3 is 16 residues. The CDR3: CASSLEGQYQVREAFF. CDR3 DNA sequence: TGTGCCAGCAGCTTGGAGGGACAGTATCAGGTGAGAGAAGCTTTCTTT.

The chain carries TRBV7-9 and TRBJ2-5; TRBD2 might be the D (6 bases). The CDR3 runs to 16 residues. CDR1 is SEHNR, CDR2 FQNEAQ, per germline (reference sequence). The V and J ends lost 2 bases and 3 bases respectively, with 16 bases between them. CDR3 sequence: CASSLPGLLREETQYF. In nucleotides, the CDR3 is TGTGCCAGCAGCTTACCGGGACTCCTTAGGGAAGAGACCCAGTACTTC.

In DNA, the CDR3 is TGTGCCAGCAGCGAACGGAACAGGGATTCACCCCTCCACTTT. As protein: CASSERNRDSPLHF. The chain employs TRBV9 and TRBJ1-6; D might be TRBD1 (6 bases). The CDR3 is made up of 14 amino acids. The germline V gene encodes CDR1 SGDLS and CDR2 YYNGEE. The V end was cut by 3 bases, the J end by 8 bases, with 12 bases between.

This chain uses TRBV28 with TRBJ2-3; possible D gene TRBD2, 6 bases. CDR1 is MDHEN, CDR2 SYDVKM, per germline. The CDR3 runs to 15 residues. Trimming stripped 8 bases from V and 2 bases from J, with 17 bases between. CDR3 nucleotides: TGTGCCAGCTCCCTCCGACGGGGACTCACAGATACGCAGTATTTT. Amino acid sequence: CASSLRRGLTDTQYF.